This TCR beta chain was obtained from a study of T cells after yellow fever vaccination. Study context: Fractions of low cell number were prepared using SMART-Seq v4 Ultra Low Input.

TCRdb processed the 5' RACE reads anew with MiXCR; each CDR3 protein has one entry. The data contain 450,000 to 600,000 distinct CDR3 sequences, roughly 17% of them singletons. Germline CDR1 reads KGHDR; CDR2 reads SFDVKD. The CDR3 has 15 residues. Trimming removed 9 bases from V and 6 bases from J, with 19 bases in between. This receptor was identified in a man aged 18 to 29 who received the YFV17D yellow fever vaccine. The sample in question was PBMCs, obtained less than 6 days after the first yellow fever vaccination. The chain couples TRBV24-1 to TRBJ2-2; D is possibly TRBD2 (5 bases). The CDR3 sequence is CATGSAALGAGELFF. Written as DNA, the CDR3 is TGTGCCACCGGCTCGGCGGCCCTCGGGGCCGGGGAGCTGTTTTTT.